The rows below give T cell receptor beta chains drawn from one sample of a study of T cells after yellow fever vaccination. TCRdb used MiXCR to reprocess the 5' RACE reads, holding one entry per CDR3 protein. There are 450,000 to 600,000 distinct CDR3 sequences in the sample; roughly 12% occur only once, and over 12% lies in the top ten. This material consisted of PBMCs, taken on the day of the yellow fever booster vaccination. The receptor source for this set is a man aged 30 to 39 who received the YFV17D yellow fever vaccine. Both conserved end residues are part of each CDR3. A D gene is named only where the DNA matches it firmly. Rows may omit the clone size; those that give it use once, few, many or a size class.

TRBJ2-1 - TRBV20-1 TRBD2 CSARDRNSGSLNEQFF TGCAGTGCTAGAGATCGTAATAGCGGGAGTCTCAATGAGCAGTTCTTC
TRBJ1-3 - TRBV12-3/TRBV12-4 - CASSRLGNTIYF TGTGCCAGCAGCCGGTTGGGAAACACCATATATTTT
TRBJ2-7 few TRBV3-1 - CASSQVGQEAYEQYF TGTGCCAGCAGCCAAGTAGGGCAGGAAGCCTACGAGCAGTACTTC
TRBJ1-3 - TRBV6-5 - CASSHRSRSSGNTIYF TGTGCCAGCAGTCACAGGTCTCGGAGCTCTGGAAACACCATATATTTT
TRBJ2-1 - TRBV12-3/TRBV12-4 TRBD1 CASSPDRGLRNEQFF TGTGCCAGCAGTCCGGACAGGGGGCTTCGGAATGAGCAGTTCTTC
TRBJ2-2 few TRBV18 TRBD2 CASSPSQRENTGELFF TGTGCCAGCTCACCTTCCCAGCGGGAGAACACCGGGGAGCTGTTTTTT
TRBJ2-7 - TRBV7-8 TRBD1 CASSEDRAAEQYF TGTGCCAGCAGCGAGGACAGGGCCGCCGAGCAGTACTTC
TRBJ2-1 many TRBV7-2 - CASSNLQADNEQFF TGTGCCAGCAGCAATCTCCAAGCGGACAATGAGCAGTTCTTC
TRBJ2-1 few TRBV3-1 - CASSHTPGTTYNEQFF TGTGCCAGCAGCCACACGCCCGGGACAACCTACAATGAGCAGTTCTTC
TRBJ2-7 - TRBV7-9 - CASSGTLPSSYEQYF TGTGCCAGCAGCGGGACATTGCCGAGCTCCTACGAGCAGTACTTC
TRBJ2-1 few TRBV24-1 - CATSFLGEQFF TGTGCCACCTCCTTCCTCGGTGAGCAGTTCTTC
TRBJ2-3 - TRBV18 TRBD2 CASSYSGRGTDTQYF TGTGCCAGCTCATATAGCGGGAGAGGGACAGATACGCAGTATTTT
TRBJ2-5 - TRBV19 - CASKGPGETQYF TGTGCCAGTAAAGGGCCTGGGGAGACCCAGTACTTC
TRBJ2-1 few TRBV20-1 TRBD1 CSAPRDRGDNEQFF TGCAGTGCTCCCCGGGACAGGGGAGACAATGAGCAGTTCTTC
TRBJ2-2 - TRBV5-1 - CASRLVGELFF TGCGCCAGCAGACTGGTCGGGGAGCTGTTTTTT
TRBJ2-3 - TRBV28 - CASSSPLTDTQYF TGTGCCAGCAGTTCCCCTTTGACAGATACGCAGTATTTT
TRBJ2-1 - TRBV28 - CASSPRRAEEFF TGTGCCAGCAGTCCCCGGAGGGCCGAAGAGTTCTTC
TRBJ2-7 few TRBV10-1 - CASSENRGAGEQYF TGCGCCAGCAGTGAGAACAGGGGTGCGGGGGAGCAGTACTTC
TRBJ2-1 - TRBV10-3 TRBD1 CATGTGLPGELFF TGTGCCACCGGGACAGGCCTCCCCGGTGAGCTGTTCTTC
TRBJ2-7 many TRBV5-1 - CASSFGGTAYEQYF TGCGCCAGCAGCTTTGGAGGAACGGCCTACGAGCAGTACTTC
TRBJ2-7 - TRBV7-3 - CASSKSGGLPYEQYF TGTGCCAGCAGCAAAAGTGGTGGACTGCCCTACGAGCAGTACTTC
TRBJ2-1 many TRBV4-3 - CASSQDSGTGYNEQFF TGCGCCAGCAGCCAAGATTCAGGGACGGGTTACAATGAGCAGTTCTTC
TRBJ2-1 - TRBV20-1 - CSATGVGHYNEQFF TGCAGTGCTACAGGGGTGGGACACTACAATGAGCAGTTCTTC
TRBJ1-1 - TRBV7-2 - CASNLLRATEAFF TGTGCCAGCAACTTACTCAGGGCCACTGAAGCTTTCTTT
TRBJ2-7 many TRBV6-1 TRBD2 CASSEASGGPWEQYF TGTGCCAGCAGTGAAGCCTCGGGAGGCCCGTGGGAGCAGTACTTC
TRBJ2-3 - TRBV7-9 - CASSPWAGTDTQYF TGTGCCAGCAGCCCCTGGGCGGGGACGGATACGCAGTATTTT
TRBJ2-1 - TRBV6-1 TRBD2 CASSQTSGRVNEQFF TGTGCCAGCAGTCAAACTAGCGGGAGGGTAAATGAGCAGTTCTTC
TRBJ2-7 - TRBV5-1 TRBD2 CASSQIPLAGGSYEQYF TGCGCCAGCAGCCAAATCCCTCTAGCGGGAGGGTCCTACGAGCAGTACTTC
TRBJ1-1 few TRBV9 - CASSAWLYTEAFF TGTGCCAGCAGCGCGTGGCTCTACACTGAAGCTTTCTTT
TRBJ1-1 few TRBV7-9 TRBD1 CASSLGTGVGDTEAFF TGTGCCAGCAGCTTAGGAACAGGGGTCGGGGACACTGAAGCTTTCTTT
TRBJ2-1 - TRBV7-9 TRBD2 CASSLGASGTNEQFF TGTGCCAGCAGCTTAGGGGCTAGCGGGACTAATGAGCAGTTCTTC
TRBJ2-3 - TRBV20-1 - CSASWQRTSTDTQYF TGCAGTGCTAGTTGGCAGCGGACTAGCACAGATACGCAGTATTTT
TRBJ2-2 few TRBV12-1 - CASSFKFAGGVTGELFF TGTGCCAGCAGCTTTAAGTTCGCGGGAGGGGTCACCGGGGAGCTGTTTTTT